One sample yielded the 26 T cell receptor beta chains listed below, sequenced in a study of cytomegalovirus exposure and HLA in healthy donors. PCR was performed using 60 Vbeta and 13 Jbeta primers. Libraries were prepared by immunoSEQ multiplex PCR; TCRdb keeps only in-frame clonotypes and omits some of them. In all, the sample yields 220,000 or so clones. The sample consisted of PBMCs. The source is a girl aged 2-15 years in good health and CMV-seropositive.

V is TRBV10-3 and J is TRBJ1-1; a possible D gene is TRBD1 (6 bases). Per germline, CDR1 ENHRY and CDR2 SYGVKD. Trimming pared 9 bases from V and 1 base from J, leaving 15 bases between. This CDR3 is 14 amino acids long. The CDR3, as DNA: TGTGCCATGACCAGGACAGTATCGAACACTGAAGCTTTCTTT. This sequence encodes CAMTRTVSNTEAFF.

This sequence joins TRBV5-1 and TRBJ2-7, with 8 positions matching TRBD2. Germline V gene sequence: CDR1 SGHRS, CDR2 YFSETQ. The CDR3 is made up of 14 amino acids. V dropped 0 bases and J dropped 6; count of bases not matched to a gene: 5. The CDR3 nucleotides are TGCGCCAGCAGCTTGGCTCAGCGGGAGAGCGAGCAGTACTTC. It translates to CASSLAQRESEQYF.

The chain couples TRBV10-3 to TRBJ2-6, with D possibly being TRBD1 (6 bases). CDR3 length: 19 residues. V gave up 4 bases and J gave up 2 bases, with 21 bases separating them. Germline V gives CDR1 ENHRY, CDR2 SYGVKD. CDR3 DNA: TGTGCCATCAGTGGTCGGACAGCTCTCTCTGGGACTGGGGCCAACGTCCTGACTTTC. It translates to CAISGRTALSGTGANVLTF.

Of note for this clone: One end of the junction fails to match germline, which may point to a read error. V and J are TRBV5-6 and TRBJ1-1; 7 bases agree with TRBD1. The CDR3 totals 11 residues. Germline values: CDR1 SGHDT, CDR2 YYEEEE. In nucleotides, the CDR3 is TGTGCCAGCAGCTTTGGCCCAGACAGGGTTTTT. Translated, it gives CASSFGPDRVF.

V is TRBV30 and J is TRBJ1-4; D is uncertain. V gave up 1 base and J gave up 0 bases, with 12 bases separating them. CDR1 and CDR2 (germline): GTSNPN, SVGIG (reference sequence). There are 16 residues in the CDR3. The CDR3 nucleotides are TGTGCCTGGAGTGCGGGAGTACTAGCAACTAATGAAAAACTGTTTTTT. This sequence encodes CAWSAGVLATNEKLFF.

The chain recombines TRBV28 with TRBJ2-2, with a possible D match to TRBD1 (6 bases). Trimming left V 4 bases short and J 8 bases short, with 14 bases between. Germline lookup yields CDR1 MDHEN and CDR2 SYDVKM. CDR3 length: 14 amino acids. Here the CDR3 DNA reads TGTGCCAGCAGTTCTTACCACAGGGATGGGGAGCTGTTTTTT. Translating gives CASSSYHRDGELFF.

The CDR3 sequence: CAWIAPQRPEQYF. The DNA of the CDR3 is TGTGCCTGGATAGCCCCTCAGCGCCCCGAGCAGTACTTC. The V gene is TRBV30, the J gene TRBJ2-7; D ambiguous. From germline, CDR1 is GTSNPN and CDR2 SVGIG (reference sequence). V lost 4 bases and J lost 6, with 16 bases in between. The CDR3 is 13 residues long.

The V and J genes are TRBV11-2 and TRBJ2-2; 8 bases line up with TRBD2. This CDR3 comprises 15 residues. J gave up 6 bases and V 3 bases, and 6 bases lay outside the gene matches. CDR1 SGHAT and CDR2 FQNNGV come from the germline V gene. CDR3 coding DNA: TGTGCCAGCAGCTTTGCTAGCGGGTACTCCGGGGAGCTGTTTTTT. Translated: CASSFASGYSGELFF.

The chain recombines TRBV5-1 with TRBJ1-4; 8 bases align to TRBD1. Germline CDR1 SGHRS, CDR2 YFSETQ. The CDR3 contains 17 residues. Unmatched junction bases numbered 5, after V lost 0 bases and J lost 1 base. In nucleotides, the CDR3 is TGCGCCAGCAGCTTGGTGAACAGGGGGAAAACTAATGAAAAACTGTTTTTT. Protein: CASSLVNRGKTNEKLFF.

The rearrangement links TRBV11-2 to TRBJ2-3; 12 positions agree with TRBD2. The V gene's germline CDR1 is SGHAT and CDR2 FQNNGV. Unmatched junction bases numbered 1, after V lost 5 bases and J lost 4 bases. The CDR3 is 14 amino acids. CDR3 coding DNA: TGTGCCAGCAGCCGACTAGCGGGAGCAGATACGCAGTATTTT. Translation gives CASSRLAGADTQYF.

This chain uses TRBV19 with TRBJ2-3; the D gene is possibly TRBD2 (7 bases). Germline V gives CDR1 LNHDA, CDR2 SQIVND (reference sequence). Trimming shortened V by 6 bases and J by 4 bases, and 17 bases separated the two germline ends. The CDR3 spans 15 residues. The CDR3 DNA sequence: TGTGCCAGTAGCCCGGCGGGGGCTCGAGCAGATACGCAGTATTTT. Its protein product is CASSPAGARADTQYF.

On this clone itself: Additional DNA sequences in this sample encode the identical CDR3. This rearrangement joins TRBV27 to TRBJ2-1, with 11 bases lining up with TRBD2. Germline V gene data show CDR1 as MNHEY and CDR2 as SMNVEV (reference sequence). J was trimmed by 0 bases and V by 0 bases; bases with no gene match: 7. The CDR3 spans 19 residues. In DNA, the CDR3 is TGTGCCAGCAGTTTATCCGGGCTAGCGGGAGGCCTCTCCTACAATGAGCAGTTCTTC. Translated: CASSLSGLAGGLSYNEQFF.

The rearrangement uses TRBV2 and TRBJ2-5, with D possibly being TRBD1 (7 bases). The CDR3 runs to 16 residues. Germline loops: CDR1 SNHLY, CDR2 FYNNEI. The V end was cut by 6 bases, the J end by 5 bases, with 22 bases between. CDR3 amino acids: CASRARTGVGGETQYF. The CDR3 region has the DNA TGTGCCAGCAGGGCTAGAACAGGGGTAGGAGGGGAGACCCAGTACTTC.

The chain is built from TRBV6-1 and TRBJ2-2; D may be TRBD1 (5 bases). Trimming pared 6 bases from V and 1 base from J, leaving 9 bases between. The CDR3 loop spans 14 amino acids. Germline V lookup: CDR1 MNHNS, CDR2 SASEGT. The chain's CDR3 is CASRRGQNTGELFF. CDR3 DNA: TGTGCCAGCAGAAGGGGCCAGAACACCGGGGAGCTGTTTTTT.

The CDR3 bases are TGCGCCAGCAGCCAAGATTTGGCTAGCCCCTACGAGCAGTACTTC. Translated, it gives CASSQDLASPYEQYF. This chain connects TRBV4-1 to TRBJ2-7, with D maybe TRBD2 (5 bases). This CDR3 is built from 15 residues. V was cut by 0 bases and J by 2 bases, with 11 bases left in between. Looked up from germline, CDR1 is MGHRA and CDR2 is YSYEKL.

V and J are TRBV6-5 and TRBJ2-1, with D perhaps TRBD1 (6 bases). Trimming took 0 bases from V and 9 from J, leaving 9 bases between them. This CDR3 has 13 residues. Germline V gene lookup returns CDR1 MNHEY and CDR2 SVGAGI. The CDR3 DNA reads as TGTGCCAGCAGTTACTCGTCAGGGGCTGAGCAGTTCTTC. It is translated as CASSYSSGAEQFF.

V is TRBV20-1 and J is TRBJ2-5; 7 bases are shared with TRBD2. V lost 7 bases and J lost 4; bases outside the gene matches: 0. The germline gives CDR1 DFQATT, CDR2 SNEGSKA (reference sequence). The CDR3 covers 10 residues. Here the CDR3 reads CSGGGETQYF. CDR3 sequence (DNA): TGCAGTGGGGGGGGAGAGACCCAGTACTTC.

This sequence joins TRBV19 and TRBJ1-5; the D is unclear. CDR3 length: 15 residues. The germline gives CDR1 LNHDA, CDR2 SQIVND (reference sequence). Trimming shortened V by 3 bases and J by 3 bases, and 12 bases separated the two germline ends. Here the CDR3 DNA reads TGTGCCAGTAGTATGATTGAAGCTGTCAATCAGCCCCAGCATTTT. Its protein is CASSMIEAVNQPQHF.

The chain recombines TRBV7-9 with TRBJ2-1; TRBD2 matches 7 bases. CDR3 size: 12 residues. With 3 bases clipped from V and 10 bases from J, the junction kept 3 bases outside the gene matches. CDR1 is SEHNR, CDR2 FQNEAQ, per germline (reference sequence). The CDR3 region has the DNA TGTGCCAGCAGCTTCTCAGCGGGGGAGCAGTTCTTC. It is translated as CASSFSAGEQFF.

V usage is TRBV25-1 and J usage is TRBJ2-5; D is perhaps TRBD2 (6 bases). The CDR3 extends over 16 amino acids. The germline V and J ends were trimmed by 0 bases and 4 bases, with 15 bases remaining between them. Germline V gene sequence: CDR1 MGHDK, CDR2 SYGVNS. The CDR3 nucleotides are TGTGCCAGCAGTGAATATCGGGGCGGGGTTCTAGAGACCCAGTACTTC. Its protein is CASSEYRGGVLETQYF.

This chain links TRBV19 with TRBJ2-1; TRBD2 aligns across 8 bases. This CDR3 has 17 residues. V dropped 3 bases and J dropped 4; count of bases not matched to a gene: 11. Germline assignment: CDR1 LNHDA and CDR2 SQIVND (reference sequence). Written as DNA, the CDR3 is TGTGCCAGTAGTATCAGTGATTTAGCGGGGCCTTACAATGAGCAGTTCTTC. Its translation: CASSISDLAGPYNEQFF.

The chain employs TRBV16 and TRBJ1-1; D unresolved. The ends were cut back, 0 bases at V and 1 base at J, with 12 bases in the middle. Germline-derived CDR1 and CDR2 are KGHSY and FQNENV. This CDR3 contains 16 residues. The CDR3 bases are TGTGCCAGCAGCCAATCCCCCCTACGCCGGAACACTGAAGCTTTCTTT. Its protein product is CASSQSPLRRNTEAFF.

The rearrangement uses TRBV28 and TRBJ1-2; 9 positions match TRBD1. CDR3 length equals 15 residues. Looked up from germline, CDR1 is MDHEN and CDR2 is SYDVKM. Trimming took 4 bases from V and 2 from J; bases not matched to a gene: 5. CDR3 DNA sequence: TGTGCCAGCAGTTCGGGACAGGGAGGGAACTATGGCTACACCTTC. This encodes CASSSGQGGNYGYTF.

The V gene is TRBV10-3, the J gene TRBJ2-7; D is possibly TRBD2 (6 bases). V lost 4 bases, J lost 2 bases, and 12 bases lay in between. The CDR3 loop spans 14 amino acids. Germline-derived CDR1 and CDR2 are ENHRY and SYGVKD. CDR3 coding DNA: TGTGCCATCAGTGCGGCGGGAAGAACCTACGAGCAGTACTTC. Its translation: CAISAAGRTYEQYF.

The rearrangement links TRBV2 to TRBJ1-2, with a possible D match to TRBD1 (5 bases). The V and J ends lost 8 bases and 7 bases respectively, with 29 bases between them. The CDR3 sequence is 17 residues long. The germline gives CDR1 SNHLY, CDR2 FYNNEI. CDR3 protein: CASPQAPGTDSPGGYTF. The CDR3 coding sequence is TGTGCCAGCCCCCAAGCCCCAGGTACTGACAGTCCGGGTGGCTACACCTTC.

This chain uses TRBV13 with TRBJ2-1; D is uncertain. Germline lookup yields CDR1 PRHDT and CDR2 FYEKMQ (reference sequence). This CDR3 has 11 residues. V shed 5 bases and J shed 3 bases, with 2 bases lying between them. CDR3 DNA sequence: TGTGCCAGCAGCCTCTACAATGAGCAGTTCTTC. It translates to CASSLYNEQFF.